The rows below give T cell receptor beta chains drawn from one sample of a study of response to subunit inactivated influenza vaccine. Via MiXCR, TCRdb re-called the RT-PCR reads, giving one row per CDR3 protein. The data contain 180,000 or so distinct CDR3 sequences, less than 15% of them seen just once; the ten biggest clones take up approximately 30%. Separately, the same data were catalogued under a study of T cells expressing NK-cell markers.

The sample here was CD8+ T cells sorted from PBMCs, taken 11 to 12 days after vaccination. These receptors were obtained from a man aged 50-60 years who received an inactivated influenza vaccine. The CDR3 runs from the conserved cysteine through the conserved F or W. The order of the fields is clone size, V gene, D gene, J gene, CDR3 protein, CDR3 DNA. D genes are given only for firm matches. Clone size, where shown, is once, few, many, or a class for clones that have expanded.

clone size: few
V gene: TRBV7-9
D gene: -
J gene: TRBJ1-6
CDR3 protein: CASSIGGRNSPLHF
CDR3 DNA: TGTGCCAGCAGCATCGGGGGGAGGAATTCACCCCTCCACTTT

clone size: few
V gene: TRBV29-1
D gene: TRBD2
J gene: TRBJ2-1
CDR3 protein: CSVEGGTSGSFYNEQFF
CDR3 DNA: TGCAGCGTTGAAGGGGGGACTAGCGGGAGTTTCTACAATGAGCAGTTCTTC

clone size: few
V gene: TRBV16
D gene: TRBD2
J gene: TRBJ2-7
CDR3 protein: CASSQFTRGGLYEQYF
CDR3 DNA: TGTGCCAGCAGCCAATTCACGCGGGGGGGCCTCTACGAGCAGTACTTC

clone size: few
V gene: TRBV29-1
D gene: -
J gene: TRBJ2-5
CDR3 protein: CSVRRGETQYF
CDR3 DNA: TGCAGCGTTCGAAGGGGAGAGACCCAGTACTTC

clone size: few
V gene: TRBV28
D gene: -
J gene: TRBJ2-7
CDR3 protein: CASSLGLRSSYEQYF
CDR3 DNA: TGTGCCAGCAGTCTAGGACTGAGAAGCTCCTACGAGCAGTACTTC

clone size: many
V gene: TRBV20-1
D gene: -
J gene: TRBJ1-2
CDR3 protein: CSARGGGPYGYTF
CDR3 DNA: TGCAGTGCTAGAGGTGGAGGCCCCTATGGCTACACCTTC

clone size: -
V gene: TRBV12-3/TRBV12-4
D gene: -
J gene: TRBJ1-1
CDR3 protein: CASSLWASEAFF
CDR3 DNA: TGTGCCAGCAGTCTGTGGGCCAGTGAAGCTTTCTTT

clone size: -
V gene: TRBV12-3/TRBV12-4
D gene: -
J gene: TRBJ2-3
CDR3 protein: CASNVGDTQYF
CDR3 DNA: TGTGCCAGCAACGTGGGGGATACGCAGTATTTT

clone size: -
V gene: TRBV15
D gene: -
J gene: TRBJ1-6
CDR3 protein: CATSRGGSYNSPLHF
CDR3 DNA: TGTGCCACCAGCAGGGGAGGGTCCTATAATTCACCCCTCCACTTT

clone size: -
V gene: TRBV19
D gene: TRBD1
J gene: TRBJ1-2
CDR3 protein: CASTQGQGTYGYTF
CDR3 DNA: TGTGCCAGTACCCAGGGACAGGGGACCTATGGCTACACCTTC

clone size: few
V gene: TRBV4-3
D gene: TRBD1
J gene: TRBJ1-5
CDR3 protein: CASSQVQGAGQPQHF
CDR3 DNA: TGCGCCAGCAGCCAGGTTCAGGGGGCAGGCCAGCCCCAGCATTTT

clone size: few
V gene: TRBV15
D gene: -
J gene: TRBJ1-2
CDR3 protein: CATSRESGHYGYTF
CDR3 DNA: TGTGCCACCAGCAGAGAGTCAGGGCACTATGGCTACACCTTC

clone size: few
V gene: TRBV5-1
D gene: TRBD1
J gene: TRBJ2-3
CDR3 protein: CASSYRTGEVDTQYF
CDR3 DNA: TGCGCCAGCAGCTATCGGACAGGGGAGGTAGATACGCAGTATTTT

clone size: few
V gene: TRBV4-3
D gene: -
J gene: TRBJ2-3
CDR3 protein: CASSQDTGTTDTQYF
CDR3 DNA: TGCGCCAGCAGCCAAGATACAGGGACTACAGATACGCAGTATTTT

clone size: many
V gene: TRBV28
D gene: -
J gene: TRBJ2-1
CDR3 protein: CASMGVGALGNEQFF
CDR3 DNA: TGTGCCAGCATGGGGGTGGGAGCCCTTGGGAATGAGCAGTTCTTC

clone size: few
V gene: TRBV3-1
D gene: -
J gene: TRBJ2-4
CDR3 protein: CASSQDLVPGIQNIQYF
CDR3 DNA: TGTGCCAGCAGCCAAGATTTAGTTCCGGGGATCCAAAACATTCAGTACTTC

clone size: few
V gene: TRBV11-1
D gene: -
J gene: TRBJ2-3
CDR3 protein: CASSSTWIRDFLGDTQYF
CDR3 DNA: TGTGCCAGCAGTTCAACTTGGATCCGGGACTTCTTAGGAGATACGCAGTATTTT

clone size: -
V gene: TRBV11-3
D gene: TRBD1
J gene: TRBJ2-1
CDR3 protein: CASSLRTGFGEQFF
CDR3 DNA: TGTGCCAGCAGCTTACGGACAGGGTTCGGTGAGCAGTTCTTC

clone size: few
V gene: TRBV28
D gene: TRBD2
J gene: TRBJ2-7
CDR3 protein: CASTGVAGDRGSYEQYF
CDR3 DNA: TGTGCCAGCACTGGGGTAGCGGGAGACCGAGGATCCTACGAGCAGTACTTC

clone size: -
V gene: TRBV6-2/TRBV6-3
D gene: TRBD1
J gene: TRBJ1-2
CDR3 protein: CASTATGTGNYGYTF
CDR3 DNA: TGTGCCAGCACCGCAACCGGGACAGGGAACTATGGCTACACCTTC

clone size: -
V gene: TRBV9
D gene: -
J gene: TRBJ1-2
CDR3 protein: CASSHNLGLYGYTF
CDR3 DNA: TGTGCCAGCAGCCATAATCTAGGGCTCTATGGCTACACCTTC

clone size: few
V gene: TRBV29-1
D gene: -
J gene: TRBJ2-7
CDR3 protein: CSVEDSGRGDEQYF
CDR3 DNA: TGCAGCGTTGAAGATTCGGGGCGCGGCGACGAGCAGTACTTC

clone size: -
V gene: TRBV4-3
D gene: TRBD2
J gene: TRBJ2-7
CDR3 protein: CASSQGPTSYYEQYF
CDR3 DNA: TGCGCCAGCAGCCAAGGTCCGACTAGCTACTACGAGCAGTACTTC

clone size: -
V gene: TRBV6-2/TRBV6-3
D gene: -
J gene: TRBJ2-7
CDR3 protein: CASSSGLMGPASSYEQYF
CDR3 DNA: TGTGCCAGCAGTTCCGGTCTTATGGGGCCAGCAAGCTCCTACGAGCAGTACTTC

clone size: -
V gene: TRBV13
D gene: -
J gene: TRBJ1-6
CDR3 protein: CASSLEDNSPLHF
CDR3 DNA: TGTGCCAGCAGCTTGGAGGATAATTCACCCCTCCACTTT

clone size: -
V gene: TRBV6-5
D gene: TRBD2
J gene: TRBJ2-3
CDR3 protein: CASSYASGGMSTDTQYF
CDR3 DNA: TGTGCCAGCAGTTATGCTAGCGGGGGGATGAGCACAGATACGCAGTATTTT

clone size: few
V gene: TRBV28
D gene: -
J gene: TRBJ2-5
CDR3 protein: CASNIRTDSPEETQYF
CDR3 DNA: TGTGCCAGCAACATCCGGACAGACTCGCCCGAAGAGACCCAGTACTTC

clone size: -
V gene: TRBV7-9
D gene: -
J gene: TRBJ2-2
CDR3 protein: CASSLSQGGTGELFF
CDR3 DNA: TGTGCCAGCAGCTTAAGCCAGGGGGGCACCGGGGAGCTGTTTTTT

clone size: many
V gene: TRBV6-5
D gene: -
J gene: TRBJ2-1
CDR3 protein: CASSYAEPAYNEQFF
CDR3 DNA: TGTGCCAGCAGTTATGCGGAGCCTGCTTACAATGAGCAGTTCTTC

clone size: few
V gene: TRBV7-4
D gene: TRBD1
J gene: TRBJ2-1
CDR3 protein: CASSLVKEKTKGQGYFGSYNEQFF
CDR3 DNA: TGTGCCAGCAGCTTAGTGAAGGAGAAGACAAAGGGACAGGGATACTTCGGCTCCTACAATGAGCAGTTCTTC

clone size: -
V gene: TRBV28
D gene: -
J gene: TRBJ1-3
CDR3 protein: CASSLPSGNTIYF
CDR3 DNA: TGTGCCAGCAGTCTCCCCTCTGGAAACACCATATATTTT

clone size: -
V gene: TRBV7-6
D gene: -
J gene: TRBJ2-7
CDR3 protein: CASSLGPGLDEQYF
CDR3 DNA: TGTGCCAGCAGCTTAGGTCCGGGATTGGACGAGCAGTACTTC

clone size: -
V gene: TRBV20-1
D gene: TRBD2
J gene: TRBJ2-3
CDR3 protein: CSAMGLVLASTDTQYF
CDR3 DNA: TGCAGTGCAATGGGACTAGTGCTTGCTAGCACAGATACGCAGTATTTT

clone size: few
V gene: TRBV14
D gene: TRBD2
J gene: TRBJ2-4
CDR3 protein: CASSQAPGLAGVGIQYF
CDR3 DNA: TGTGCCAGCAGCCAAGCTCCGGGACTAGCGGGAGTGGGCATTCAGTACTTC

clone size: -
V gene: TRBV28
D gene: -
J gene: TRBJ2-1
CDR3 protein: CASSFRTETYNEQFF
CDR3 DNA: TGTGCCAGCAGTTTTAGGACAGAAACCTACAATGAGCAGTTCTTC

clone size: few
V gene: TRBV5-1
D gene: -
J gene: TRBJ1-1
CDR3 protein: CASSAGARWTEAFF
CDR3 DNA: TGCGCCAGCAGCGCAGGAGCCCGCTGGACTGAAGCTTTCTTT

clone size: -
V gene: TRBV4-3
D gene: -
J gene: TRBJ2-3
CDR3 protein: CASSQDRDLGTDTQYF
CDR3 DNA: TGCGCCAGCAGCCAAGATCGGGATCTTGGCACAGATACGCAGTATTTT

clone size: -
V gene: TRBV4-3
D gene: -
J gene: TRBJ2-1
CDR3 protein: CASSLYRDSYNEQFF
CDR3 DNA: TGCGCCAGCAGCCTTTACCGGGACTCCTACAATGAGCAGTTCTTC

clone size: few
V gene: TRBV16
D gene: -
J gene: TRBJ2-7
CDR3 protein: CASSQSVRGYEQYF
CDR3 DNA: TGTGCCAGCAGCCAATCGGTCAGGGGATACGAGCAGTACTTC

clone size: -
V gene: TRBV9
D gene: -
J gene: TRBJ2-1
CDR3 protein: CASSAYSGAYNEQFF
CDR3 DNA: TGTGCCAGCAGCGCGTACTCGGGGGCGTACAATGAGCAGTTCTTC

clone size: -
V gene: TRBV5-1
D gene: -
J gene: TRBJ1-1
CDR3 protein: CASSLTRTNTEAFF
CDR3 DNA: TGCGCCAGCAGCTTAACGAGAACTAACACTGAAGCTTTCTTT

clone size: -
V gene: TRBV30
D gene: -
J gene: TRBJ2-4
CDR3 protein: CAWSPSLAKNIQYF
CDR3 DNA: TGTGCCTGGAGTCCCAGTCTAGCCAAAAACATTCAGTACTTC

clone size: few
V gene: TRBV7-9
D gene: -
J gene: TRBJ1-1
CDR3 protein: CASSLNAGKEAFF
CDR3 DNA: TGTGCCAGCAGCTTAAATGCCGGGAAAGAAGCTTTCTTT

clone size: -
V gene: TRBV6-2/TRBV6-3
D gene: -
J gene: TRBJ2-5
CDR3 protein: CASSWPRWGSTTQETQYF
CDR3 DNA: TGTGCCAGCAGTTGGCCCAGGTGGGGGAGCACCACTCAAGAGACCCAGTACTTC

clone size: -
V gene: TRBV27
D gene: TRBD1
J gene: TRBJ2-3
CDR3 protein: CASSPNLDRYTDTQYF
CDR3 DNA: TGTGCCAGCAGTCCCAATCTGGACAGGTACACAGATACGCAGTATTTT

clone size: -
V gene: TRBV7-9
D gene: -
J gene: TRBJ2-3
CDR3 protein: CASSSEPLWDTQYF
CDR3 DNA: TGTGCCAGCAGCTCGGAACCCTTGTGGGATACGCAGTATTTT

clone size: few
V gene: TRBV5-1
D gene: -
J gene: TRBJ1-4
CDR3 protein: CASSFPTGPRANEKLFF
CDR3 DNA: TGCGCCAGCAGCTTCCCCACAGGCCCCCGTGCTAATGAAAAACTGTTTTTT

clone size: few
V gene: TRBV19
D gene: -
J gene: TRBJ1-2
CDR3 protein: CASSISWDNYGYTF
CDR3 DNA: TGTGCCAGTAGTATCTCCTGGGACAACTATGGCTACACCTTC

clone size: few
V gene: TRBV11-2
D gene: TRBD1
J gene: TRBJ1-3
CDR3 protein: CAGYLKQGTLMSSGNTIYF
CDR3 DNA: TGTGCCGGTTATCTGAAACAGGGGACTCTTATGAGCTCTGGAAACACCATATATTTT

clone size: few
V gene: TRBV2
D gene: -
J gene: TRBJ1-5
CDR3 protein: CAAGADGNQPQHF
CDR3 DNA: TGTGCCGCCGGAGCCGACGGCAATCAGCCCCAGCATTTT

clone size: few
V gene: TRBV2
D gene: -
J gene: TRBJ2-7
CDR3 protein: CASSETVYEQYF
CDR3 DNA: TGTGCCAGCAGTGAAACCGTGTACGAGCAGTACTTC

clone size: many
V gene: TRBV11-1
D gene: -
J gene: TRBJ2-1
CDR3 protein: CASSWTSYNEQFF
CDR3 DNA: TGTGCCAGCAGCTGGACATCCTACAATGAGCAGTTCTTC

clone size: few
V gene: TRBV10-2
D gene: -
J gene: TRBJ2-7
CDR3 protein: CASGLPPYEQYF
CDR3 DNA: TGCGCCAGTGGCCTTCCCCCCTACGAGCAGTACTTC

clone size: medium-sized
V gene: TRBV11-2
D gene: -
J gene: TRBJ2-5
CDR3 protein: CASSLVGGVQETQYF
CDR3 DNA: TGTGCCAGCAGCTTAGTAGGGGGGGTCCAAGAGACCCAGTACTTC

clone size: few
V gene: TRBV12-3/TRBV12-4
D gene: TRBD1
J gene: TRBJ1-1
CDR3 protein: CASSPGQGVTEAFF
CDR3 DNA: TGTGCCAGCAGTCCTGGACAGGGGGTCACTGAAGCTTTCTTT